This TCR beta chain came from a study of blood T cell repertoires in COVID-19. Germline CDR1 is KGHSH and CDR2 is LQKENI. After removal of 2 bases from V and 5 bases from J, the junction contained 8 bases not matched to a gene. The CDR3 contains 16 residues. Using immunoSEQ multiplex PCR, the repertoire was profiled, and TCRdb retains in-frame clones only, with some absent. The profile shows roughly 200,000 clones, around nine tenths of them singletons. Cohort allocation depended upon clinical history that participants reported. The TCR was taken from a woman aged 25-40 years who had been exposed to COVID-19. The sample comprised PBMCs or T cells enriched from blood (not recorded which). The rearrangement links TRBV18 to TRBJ2-5; the match to TRBD1 covers 10 bases. CDR3 DNA: TGTGCCAGCTCACCAACCGGGACAGGGGTATGGGAGACCCAGTACTTC. The encoded protein is CASSPTGTGVWETQYF.